These 9 T cell receptor beta chains were all obtained from the same sample, sequenced in a study of T-cell reconstitution after alpha-beta-depleted transplantation in children. For TCRbeta, the library was prepared with unique molecular identifiers. TCRdb called the PCR reads again in MiXCR, with one record for every CDR3 protein. The data contain 500,000 to 650,000 distinct CDR3 sequences, around 10% of them singletons. The sample consisted of PBMCs, mostly from graft donor cells, taken 180 days after TCRalphabeta/CD19-depleted stem cell transplant. These receptors all stem from a female patient between 2 and 15 years old who had a stem cell transplant for aplastic anemia, so the T cells may come from the graft donor.

This rearrangement joins TRBV6-2 or TRBV6-3 to TRBJ2-7; D is possibly TRBD1 or TRBD2 (6 bases each). This CDR3 comprises 14 residues. Germline V gene lookup returns CDR1 MNHEY and CDR2 SVGEGT. Trimming took off 5 bases at V and 6 bases at J, with 17 bases between the two ends. CDR3 sequence (DNA): TGTGCCAGCAGTCCCAGCCCCAGGGGAGGCGAGCAGTACGTC. As protein: CASSPSPRGGEQYV.

This clonotype has more than one count but fewer than ten. V is TRBV29-1 and J is TRBJ1-4, with D maybe TRBD1 (6 bases). Trimming stripped 7 bases from V and 5 bases from J, with 11 bases between. The CDR3 runs 12 residues. Germline V gene data show CDR1 as SQVTM and CDR2 as ANQGSEA. CDR3 nucleotides: TGCAGCGCCGGACAGCCGAATGAAAAACTGTTTTTT. Protein: CSAGQPNEKLFF.

The table lists this clonotype with many counts. V usage is TRBV10-3 and J usage is TRBJ2-7; 10 nucleotides align to TRBD2. CDR3 length: 15 amino acids. The germline V gene has CDR1 ENHRY and CDR2 SYGVKD. V shed 2 bases, J shed 0 bases, and the junction held 1 base outside the gene matches. The CDR3 bases are TGTGCCATCAGTGAGGGACTAGCGGCCTCCTACGAGCAGTACGTC. Protein sequence: CAISEGLAASYEQYV.

This clonotype has just one count. The gene calls are TRBV6-4 and TRBJ2-7; 7 nucleotides line up with TRBD2. Germline lookup yields CDR1 MRHNA and CDR2 SNTAGT. The CDR3 is 14 residues long. CDR3 sequence reads: CASLSGKSSYEHYV. CDR3 nucleotides: TGTGCCAGCCTGAGCGGGAAAAGCTCCTACGAGCACTACGTC.

This clonotype appeared a few times. V is TRBV12-3 or TRBV12-4 and J is TRBJ1-2; possible D gene TRBD1, 5 bases. The CDR3 totals 13 residues. V was pared by 0 bases and J by 7 bases, with 9 bases between. In DNA, the CDR3 is TGTGCCAGCAGTTTAGCAGGGGTGGGTGGCTACACCTTC. Its translation is CASSLAGVGGYTF.

This clonotype showed up just a few times. This rearrangement joins TRBV7-9 to TRBJ1-5; D is undetermined. V was trimmed by 1 base and J by 6 bases, leaving 10 bases between them. CDR3 length: 14 residues. Germline loops: CDR1 SEHNR, CDR2 FQNEAQ (reference sequence). CDR3 region: CASSLEQSTQPQHF. CDR3 nucleotide sequence: TGTGCCAGCAGCTTAGAACAGTCGACTCAGCCCCAGCATTTT.

The gene calls are TRBV6-5 and TRBJ2-7, with D perhaps matching TRBD2 (5 bases). The germline V gene has CDR1 MNHEY and CDR2 SVGAGI. Trimming removed 4 bases at V and 2 bases at J, with 21 bases between. The length of the CDR3 is 17 residues. CDR3 sequence: CASSFLIRTSGTYEQYF. CDR3 sequence (DNA): TGTGCCAGCAGTTTCCTAATCCGGACCTCGGGAACCTACGAGCAGTACTTC.

This clonotype showed up many times. The V call is TRBV18, the J call TRBJ2-7; 7 bases agree with TRBD1. With V trimmed by 6 bases and J by 0 bases, 11 bases remained unmatched. CDR1 is KGHSH and CDR2 is LQKENI in the germline V gene. CDR3 length equals 16 residues. The DNA for the CDR3 is TGTGCCAGCTCCAAATTTACAGGGGTGCCCTCCTACGAGCAGTACTTC. This sequence encodes CASSKFTGVPSYEQYF. Full variable domain (remainder filled in from reference TRBV18 and TRBJ2-7): NAGVMQNPRHLVRRRGQEARLRCSPMKGHSHVYWYRQLPEEGLKFMVYLQKENIIDESGMPKERFSAEFPKEGPSILRIQQVVRGDSAAYFCASSKFTGVPSYEQYFGPGTRLTVT.

The sample holds a few counts of this clonotype. The genes are TRBV7-8 and TRBJ1-1, with 8 bases fitting TRBD1. The ends lost 5 bases at V and 1 base at J; junction bases unmatched: 9. The germline V gene has CDR1 SGHVS and CDR2 FQNEAQ. The CDR3 covers 16 residues. The CDR3 loop reads CASSQGYRGRNTEAFF. Written as DNA, the CDR3 is TGTGCCAGCAGCCAGGGGTACAGGGGGAGGAACACTGAAGCTTTCTTT.